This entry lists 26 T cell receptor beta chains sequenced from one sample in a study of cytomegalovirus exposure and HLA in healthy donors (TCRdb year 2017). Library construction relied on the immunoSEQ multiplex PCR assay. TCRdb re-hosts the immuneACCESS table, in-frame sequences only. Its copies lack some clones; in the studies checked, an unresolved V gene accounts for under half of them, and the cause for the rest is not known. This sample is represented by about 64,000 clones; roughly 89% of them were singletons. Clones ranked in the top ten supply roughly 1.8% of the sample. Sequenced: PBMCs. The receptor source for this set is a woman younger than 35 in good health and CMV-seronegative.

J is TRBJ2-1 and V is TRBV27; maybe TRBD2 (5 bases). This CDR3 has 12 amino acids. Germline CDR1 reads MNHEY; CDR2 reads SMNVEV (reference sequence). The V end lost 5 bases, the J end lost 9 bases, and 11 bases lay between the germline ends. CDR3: CASSRPGSEQFF. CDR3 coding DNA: TGTGCCAGCAGTCGCCCGGGATCTGAGCAGTTCTTC.

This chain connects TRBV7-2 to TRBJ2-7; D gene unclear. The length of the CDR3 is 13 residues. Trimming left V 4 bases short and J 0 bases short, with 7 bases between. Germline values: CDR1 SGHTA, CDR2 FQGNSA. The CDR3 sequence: CASSSTTSYEQYF. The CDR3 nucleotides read TGTGCCAGCAGCTCCACTACCTCCTACGAGCAGTACTTC. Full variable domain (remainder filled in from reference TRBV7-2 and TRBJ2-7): GAGVSQSPSNKVTEKGKDVELRCDPISGHTALYWYRQSLGQGLEFLIYFQGNSAPDKSGLPSDRFSAERTGGSVSTLTIQRTQQEDSAVYLCASSSTTSYEQYFGPGTRLTVT.

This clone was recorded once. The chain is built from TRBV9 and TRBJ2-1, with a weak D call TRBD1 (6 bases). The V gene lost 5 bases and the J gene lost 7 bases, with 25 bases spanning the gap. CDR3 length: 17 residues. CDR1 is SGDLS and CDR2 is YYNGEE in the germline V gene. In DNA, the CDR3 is TGTGCCAGCAGTGAGACCAGGGGATTAGTTGGGATGAATGAGCAGTTCTTC. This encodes CASSETRGLVGMNEQFF.

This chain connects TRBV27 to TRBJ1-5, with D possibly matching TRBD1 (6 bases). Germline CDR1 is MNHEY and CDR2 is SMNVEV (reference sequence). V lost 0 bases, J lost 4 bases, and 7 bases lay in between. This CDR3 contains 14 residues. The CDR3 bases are TGTGCCAGCAGTTTATCAGGGGGTAATCAGCCCCAGCATTTT. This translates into CASSLSGGNQPQHF.

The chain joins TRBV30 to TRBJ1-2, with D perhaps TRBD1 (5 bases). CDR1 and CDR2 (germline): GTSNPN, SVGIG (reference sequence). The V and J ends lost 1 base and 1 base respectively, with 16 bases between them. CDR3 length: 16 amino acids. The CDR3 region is CAWSAWGGSSNYGYTF. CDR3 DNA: TGTGCCTGGAGTGCGTGGGGGGGATCCAGTAACTATGGCTACACCTTC.

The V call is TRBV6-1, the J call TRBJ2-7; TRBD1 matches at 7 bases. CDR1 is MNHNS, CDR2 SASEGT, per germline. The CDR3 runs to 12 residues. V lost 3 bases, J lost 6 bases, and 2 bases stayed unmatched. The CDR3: CASSDRGFEQYF. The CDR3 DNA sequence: TGTGCCAGCAGTGACAGGGGGTTCGAGCAGTACTTC.

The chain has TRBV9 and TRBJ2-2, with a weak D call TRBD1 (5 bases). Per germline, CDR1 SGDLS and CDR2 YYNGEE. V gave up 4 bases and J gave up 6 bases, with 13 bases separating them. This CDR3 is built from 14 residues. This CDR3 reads CASSITGLPGELFF. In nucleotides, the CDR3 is TGTGCCAGCAGCATAACAGGTCTCCCCGGGGAGCTGTTTTTT.

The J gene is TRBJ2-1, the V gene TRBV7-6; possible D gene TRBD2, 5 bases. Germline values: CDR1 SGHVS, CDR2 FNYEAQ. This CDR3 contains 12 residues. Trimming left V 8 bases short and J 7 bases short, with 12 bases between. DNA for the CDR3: TGTGCCAGCGCGAGGCCGGGGAATGAGCAGTTCTTC. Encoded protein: CASARPGNEQFF.

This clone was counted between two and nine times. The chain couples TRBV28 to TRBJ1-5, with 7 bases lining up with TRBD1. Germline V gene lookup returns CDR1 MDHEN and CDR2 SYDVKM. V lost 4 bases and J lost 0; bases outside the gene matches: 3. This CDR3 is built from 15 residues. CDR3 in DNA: TGTGCCAGCAGTTCGGGACAGAGTAGCAATCAGCCCCAGCATTTT. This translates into CASSSGQSSNQPQHF. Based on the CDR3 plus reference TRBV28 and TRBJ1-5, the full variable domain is DVKVTQSSRYLVKRTGEKVFLECVQDMDHENMFWYRQDPGLGLRLIYFSYDVKMKEKGDIPEGYSVSREKKERFSLILESASTNQTSMYLCASSSGQSSNQPQHFGDGTRLSIL.

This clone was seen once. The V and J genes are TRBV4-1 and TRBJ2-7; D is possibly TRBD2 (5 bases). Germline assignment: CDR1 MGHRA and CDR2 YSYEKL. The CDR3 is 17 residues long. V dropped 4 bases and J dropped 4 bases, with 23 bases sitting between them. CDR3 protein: CASSRYQRTKSRYEQYF. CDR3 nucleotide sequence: TGCGCCAGCAGCCGATACCAGCGGACCAAGAGCAGGTACGAGCAGTACTTC.

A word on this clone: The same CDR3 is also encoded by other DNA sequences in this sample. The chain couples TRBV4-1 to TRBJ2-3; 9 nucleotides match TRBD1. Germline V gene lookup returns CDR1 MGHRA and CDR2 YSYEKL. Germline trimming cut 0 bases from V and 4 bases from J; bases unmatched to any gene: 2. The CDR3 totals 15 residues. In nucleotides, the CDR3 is TGCGCCAGCAGCCAAGAGGGGACAGGGCCAGATACGCAGTATTTT. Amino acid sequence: CASSQEGTGPDTQYF.

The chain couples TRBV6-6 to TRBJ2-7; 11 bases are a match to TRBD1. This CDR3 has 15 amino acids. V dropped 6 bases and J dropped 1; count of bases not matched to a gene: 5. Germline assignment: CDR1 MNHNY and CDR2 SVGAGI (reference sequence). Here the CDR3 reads CASSYGTGGSYEQYF. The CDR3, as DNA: TGTGCCAGCAGCTATGGGACAGGGGGGTCCTACGAGCAGTACTTC.

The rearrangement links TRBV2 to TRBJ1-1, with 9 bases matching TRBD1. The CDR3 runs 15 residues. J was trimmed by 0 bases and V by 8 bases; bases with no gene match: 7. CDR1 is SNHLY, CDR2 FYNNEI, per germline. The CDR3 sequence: CASRRTGVMNTEAFF. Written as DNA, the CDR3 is TGTGCCAGCCGGAGGACAGGGGTCATGAACACTGAAGCTTTCTTT.

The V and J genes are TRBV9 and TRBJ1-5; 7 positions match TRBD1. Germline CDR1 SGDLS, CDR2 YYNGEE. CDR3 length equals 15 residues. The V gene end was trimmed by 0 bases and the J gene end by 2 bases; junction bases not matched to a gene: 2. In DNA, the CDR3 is TGTGCCAGCAGCGTAGGGACAGGCGGCAATCAGCCCCAGCATTTT. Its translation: CASSVGTGGNQPQHF.

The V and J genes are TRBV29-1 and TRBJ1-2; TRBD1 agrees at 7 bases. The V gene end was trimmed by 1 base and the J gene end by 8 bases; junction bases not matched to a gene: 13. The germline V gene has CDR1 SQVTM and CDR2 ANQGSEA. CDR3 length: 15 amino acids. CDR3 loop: CSVEGTSTGVGGYTF. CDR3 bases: TGCAGCGTTGAAGGGACATCCACAGGGGTAGGGGGCTACACCTTC.

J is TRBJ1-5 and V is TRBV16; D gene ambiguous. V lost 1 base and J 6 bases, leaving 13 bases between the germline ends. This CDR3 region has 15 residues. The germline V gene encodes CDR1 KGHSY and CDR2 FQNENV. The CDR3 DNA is TGTGCCAGCAGCCAATTTACCACGCGGGGTCAGCCCCAGCATTTT. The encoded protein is CASSQFTTRGQPQHF.

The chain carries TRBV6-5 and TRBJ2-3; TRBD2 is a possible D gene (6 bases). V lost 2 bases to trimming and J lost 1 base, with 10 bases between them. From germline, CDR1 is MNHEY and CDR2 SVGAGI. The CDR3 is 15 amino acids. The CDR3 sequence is CASSYPGTGTDTQYF. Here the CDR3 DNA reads TGTGCCAGCAGTTACCCCGGGACTGGCACAGATACGCAGTATTTT.

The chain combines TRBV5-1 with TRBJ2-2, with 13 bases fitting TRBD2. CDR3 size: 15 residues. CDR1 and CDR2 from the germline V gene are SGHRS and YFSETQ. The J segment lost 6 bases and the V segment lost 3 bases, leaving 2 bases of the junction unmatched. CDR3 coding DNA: TGCGCCAGCAGCTCGGGACTAGCGGGGTCCGGGGAGCTGTTTTTT. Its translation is CASSSGLAGSGELFF.

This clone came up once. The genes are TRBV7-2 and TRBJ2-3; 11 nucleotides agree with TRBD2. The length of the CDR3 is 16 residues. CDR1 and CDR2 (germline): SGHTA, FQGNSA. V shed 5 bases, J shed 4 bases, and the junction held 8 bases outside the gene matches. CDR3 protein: CASSLGTSGVADTQYF. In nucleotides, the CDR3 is TGTGCCAGCAGCCTAGGGACTAGCGGCGTCGCAGATACGCAGTATTTT.

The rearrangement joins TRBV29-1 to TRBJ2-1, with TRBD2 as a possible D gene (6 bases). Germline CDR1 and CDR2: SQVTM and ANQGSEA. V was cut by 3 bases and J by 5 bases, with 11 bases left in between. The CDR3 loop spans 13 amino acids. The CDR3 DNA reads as TGCAGCGTTGAGGGCGGGGCGAACAATGAGCAGTTCTTC. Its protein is CSVEGGANNEQFF.

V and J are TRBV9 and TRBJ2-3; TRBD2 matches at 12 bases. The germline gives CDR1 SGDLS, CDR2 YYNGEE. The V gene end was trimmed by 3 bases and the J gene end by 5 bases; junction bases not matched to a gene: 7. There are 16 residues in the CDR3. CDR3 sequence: CASSGRLAGDVDTQYF. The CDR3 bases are TGTGCCAGCAGCGGCCGACTAGCGGGAGACGTAGATACGCAGTATTTT. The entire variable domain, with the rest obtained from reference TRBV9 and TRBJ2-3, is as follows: DSGVTQTPKHLITATGQRVTLRCSPRSGDLSVYWYQQSLDQGLQFLIQYYNGEERAKGNILERFSAQQFPDLHSELNLSSLELGDSALYFCASSGRLAGDVDTQYFGPGTRLTVL.

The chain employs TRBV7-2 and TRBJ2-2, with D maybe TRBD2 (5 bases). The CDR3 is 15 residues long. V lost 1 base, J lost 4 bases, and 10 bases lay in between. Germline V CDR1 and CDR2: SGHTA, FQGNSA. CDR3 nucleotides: TGTGCCAGCAGCTTAGTAGCTAGCTTCACCGGGGAGCTGTTTTTT. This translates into CASSLVASFTGELFF.

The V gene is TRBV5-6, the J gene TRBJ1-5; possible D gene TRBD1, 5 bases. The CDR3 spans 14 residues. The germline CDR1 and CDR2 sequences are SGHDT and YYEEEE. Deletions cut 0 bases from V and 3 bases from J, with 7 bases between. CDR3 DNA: TGTGCCAGCAGCTTGGGACAGCTCAATCAGCCCCAGCATTTT. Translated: CASSLGQLNQPQHF.

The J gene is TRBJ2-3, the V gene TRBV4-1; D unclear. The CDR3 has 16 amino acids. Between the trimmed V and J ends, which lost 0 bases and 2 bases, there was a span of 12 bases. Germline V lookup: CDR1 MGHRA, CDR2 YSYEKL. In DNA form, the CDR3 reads TGCGCCAGCAGCCAAGATGTACCTAGATTCACAGATACGCAGTATTTT. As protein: CASSQDVPRFTDTQYF.

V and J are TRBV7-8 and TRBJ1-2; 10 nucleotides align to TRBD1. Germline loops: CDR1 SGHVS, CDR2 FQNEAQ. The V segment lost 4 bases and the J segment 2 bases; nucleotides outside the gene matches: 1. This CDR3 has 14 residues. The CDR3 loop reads CASSWDRGNYGYTF. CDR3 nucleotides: TGTGCCAGCAGCTGGGACAGGGGAAACTATGGCTACACCTTC. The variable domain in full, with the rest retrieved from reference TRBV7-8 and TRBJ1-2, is GAGVSQSPRYKVAKRGQDVALRCDPISGHVSLFWYQQALGQGPEFLTYFQNEAQLDKSGLPSDRFFAERPEGSVSTLKIQRTQQEDSAVYLCASSWDRGNYGYTFGSGTRLTVV.

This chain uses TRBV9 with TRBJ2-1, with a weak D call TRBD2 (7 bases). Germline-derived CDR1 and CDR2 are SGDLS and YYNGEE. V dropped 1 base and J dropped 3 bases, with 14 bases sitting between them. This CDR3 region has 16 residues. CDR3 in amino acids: CASSVYEGGHYNEQFF. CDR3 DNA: TGTGCCAGCAGCGTATATGAGGGGGGGCACTACAATGAGCAGTTCTTC.